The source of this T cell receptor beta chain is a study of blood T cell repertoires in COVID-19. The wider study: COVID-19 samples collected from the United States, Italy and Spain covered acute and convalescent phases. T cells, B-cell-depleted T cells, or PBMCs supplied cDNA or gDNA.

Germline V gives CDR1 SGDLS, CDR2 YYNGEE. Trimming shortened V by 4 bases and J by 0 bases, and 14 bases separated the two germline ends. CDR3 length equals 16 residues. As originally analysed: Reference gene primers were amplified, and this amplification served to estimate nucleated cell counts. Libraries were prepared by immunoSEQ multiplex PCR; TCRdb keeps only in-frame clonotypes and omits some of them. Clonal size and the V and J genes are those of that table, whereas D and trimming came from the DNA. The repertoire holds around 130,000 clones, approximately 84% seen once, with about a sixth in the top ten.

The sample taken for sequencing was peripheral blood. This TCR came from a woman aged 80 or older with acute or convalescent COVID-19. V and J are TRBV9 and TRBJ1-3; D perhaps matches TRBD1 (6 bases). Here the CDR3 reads CASSPVGDNSGNTIYF. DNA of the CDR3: TGTGCCAGCAGCCCCGTGGGGGACAACTCTGGAAACACCATATATTTT. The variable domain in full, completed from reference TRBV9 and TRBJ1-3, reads DSGVTQTPKHLITATGQRVTLRCSPRSGDLSVYWYQQSLDQGLQFLIQYYNGEERAKGNILERFSAQQFPDLHSELNLSSLELGDSALYFCASSPVGDNSGNTIYFGEGSWLTVV.